This T cell receptor beta chain was identified in a study of cytomegalovirus exposure and HLA in healthy donors. Study context: Roughly 80 million unique TCRs from HLA-typed donors made up an early data release. The Caucasian-associated ancestry cluster contained about four fifths of the approximately 420 genotyped donors. Study-level results: Previous analysis showed most TCR beta V segments were productive about 87% or about 30% of the time.

About this clone: As yet, its antigen is unknown.

The V end was cut by 5 bases, the J end by 9 bases, with 20 bases between. CDR1 and CDR2 (germline): MDHEN, SYDVKM. CDR3 size: 16 residues. Vbeta (60) and Jbeta (13) primers were used in the PCR. The assay was immunoSEQ multiplex PCR, and TCRdb's table has in-frame clones only and misses some. This sample's table reports roughly 80,000 clones. This TCR was recovered from a man aged 50 to 60 in good health and CMV-seronegative. This chain links TRBV28 with TRBJ1-6; D may be TRBD1 (6 bases). Sequenced sample: PBMCs. CDR3 in amino acids: CASSLFGGARSSPLHF. For the CDR3, the DNA is TGTGCCAGCAGTCTTTTTGGGGGGGCCAGGAGTTCACCCCTCCACTTT.